This entry concerns a single TCR beta chain. Its matching antigen is unknown. Sequenced by immunoSEQ multiplex PCR; TCRdb stores in-frame clones only, minus some. The data show fewer than 300,000 clones, with about 90% seen just once and over 2.5% held by the top ten. The treatment denotes: some 19 received Ad26.COV2.S at low or high dose, single or two shots; 5 received placebo; per-sample allocation not given. The investigators took samples on day 63 after the first vaccine or placebo injection. The administered vaccine (an Ad26 vector) expressed Wuhan-strain SARS-CoV-2 spike. The data were taken from a study of Ad26.COV2.S vaccination and SARS-CoV-2 variants. Overall study context: Each vaccinee took Ad26.COV2.S intramuscularly, once or twice 56 days apart. Study findings and constraints: Placebo and vaccine recipients had non-spike TCR breadth that was similar.

This CDR3 is built from 15 residues. Germline loops: CDR1 SEHNR, CDR2 FQNEAQ (reference sequence). V trimming: 6 bases; J trimming: 2 bases; junction bases outside the gene matches: 9. This sample comprised peripheral blood, obtained in a trial of Ad26.COV2.S vaccine versus placebo. This TCR derives from a person between 18 and 65 years old who received the Ad26.COV2.S COVID-19 vaccine or a placebo. The V gene is TRBV7-9, the J gene TRBJ2-5, with 7 nucleotides matching TRBD1. The CDR3 sequence is CASRQIRGKQETQYF. DNA of the CDR3: TGTGCCAGCAGACAGATCAGGGGGAAGCAAGAGACCCAGTACTTC.